The present TCR beta chain was sequenced within a study of T-cell memory formation after mild COVID-19. This clonotype has a handful of counts. Deletions cut 5 bases from V and 0 bases from J, with 16 bases between. Germline CDR1 and CDR2: MNHEY and SVGAGI. This CDR3 has 17 amino acids. TCRdb called the 5' RACE reads again in MiXCR, with one record for every CDR3 protein. The sample holds about 100,000 distinct CDR3 sequences, around 10% seen once. The chain couples TRBV6-5 to TRBJ2-2; D is perhaps TRBD1 or TRBD2 (5 bases each). Sample: PBMCs or a T cell subset sorted from them (not recorded which). The origin of this receptor is a man between 18 and 29 years old who had mild COVID-19 (a few samples of this study predate the infection). Cell type and time point are not known. CDR3 residues: CASSNPGTAPNTGELFF. For the CDR3, the DNA is TGTGCCAGCAGTAATCCCGGGACCGCCCCGAACACCGGGGAGCTGTTTTTT.